Following are 13 T cell receptor beta chains from one sample sequenced in a study of T cell responses to AZD1222 COVID-19 vaccine. Profiling relied on immunoSEQ multiplex PCR, and the TCRdb table lists in-frame clones only, not all of them. The top ten clones hold around 1.3% of a sample with about 150,000 clones, 94% of them seen once. Sequencing was performed on peripheral blood, taken on day 0 of AZD1222 vaccination. The receptors were sampled from an adult in good health.

V usage is TRBV27 and J usage is TRBJ2-5; no reliable D call. Trimming took 8 bases from V and 3 from J, leaving 13 bases between them. This CDR3 is built from 13 residues. From germline, CDR1 is MNHEY and CDR2 SMNVEV (reference sequence). The CDR3 reads CASAGSWKETQYF. The DNA of the CDR3 is TGTGCCAGCGCTGGCAGCTGGAAAGAGACCCAGTACTTC.

This clone was seen a few times. The rearrangement links TRBV7-7 to TRBJ2-2, with no clear D. In germline, CDR1 is SSHAT, CDR2 FNYEAQ (reference sequence). The CDR3 contains 14 residues. With 5 bases removed from V and 8 bases from J, the gap between germline ends came to 15 bases. The CDR3 region is CASSPYGAEGELFF. CDR3 nucleotide sequence: TGTGCCAGCAGCCCTTACGGTGCGGAGGGGGAGCTGTTTTTT.

This rearrangement joins TRBV7-6 to TRBJ2-2, with TRBD2 matching over 12 bases. Germline trimming cut 2 bases from V and 4 bases from J; bases unmatched to any gene: 8. Germline assignment: CDR1 SGHVS and CDR2 FNYEAQ. The CDR3 is made up of 18 amino acids. The CDR3 DNA sequence: TGTGCCAGCAGCTTATACGCTAGCGGGAGGGCCGGCACCGGGGAGCTGTTTTTT. It translates to CASSLYASGRAGTGELFF.

V and J are TRBV30 and TRBJ2-2; TRBD1 might be the D (5 bases). V shed 4 bases and J shed 1 base, with 10 bases lying between them. This CDR3 spans 14 amino acids. Germline V gives CDR1 GTSNPN, CDR2 SVGIG (reference sequence). The CDR3 reads CAWIPGQNTGELFF. CDR3 coding DNA: TGTGCCTGGATTCCAGGACAGAACACCGGGGAGCTGTTTTTT.

The chain recombines TRBV2 with TRBJ1-2; D gene ambiguous. V lost 6 bases, J lost 6 bases, and 11 bases lay in between. The CDR3 length is 12 residues. Germline loops: CDR1 SNHLY, CDR2 FYNNEI. The CDR3 coding sequence is TGTGCCAGCAGCGGAAGGGAAAATGGCTACACCTTC. It specifies CASSGRENGYTF.

The chain employs TRBV4-1 and TRBJ2-1, with TRBD1 as a possible D gene (6 bases). The CDR3 has 15 residues. V shed 0 bases and J shed 4 bases, with 10 bases lying between them. Germline lookup yields CDR1 MGHRA and CDR2 YSYEKL. The CDR3 region is CASSQEADSYNEQFF. CDR3 DNA: TGCGCCAGCAGCCAAGAGGCGGACAGTTACAATGAGCAGTTCTTC.

This chain joins TRBV5-6 and TRBJ2-3; 7 bases are a match to TRBD1. Germline-derived CDR1 and CDR2 are SGHDT and YYEEEE. J was trimmed by 2 bases and V by 3 bases; bases with no gene match: 9. This CDR3 is built from 16 residues. In DNA, the CDR3 is TGTGCCAGCAGCTCGTGGGGACAGACCCTCACAGATACGCAGTATTTT. Translation gives CASSSWGQTLTDTQYF.

This clone has a single count. The rearrangement joins TRBV7-8 to TRBJ1-5; D gene ambiguous. With 0 bases removed from V and 1 base from J, the gap between germline ends came to 7 bases. Germline CDR1 is SGHVS and CDR2 is FQNEAQ. This CDR3 has 15 residues. In DNA form, the CDR3 reads TGTGCCAGCAGCTTAGCCCCGGTAAGCAATCAGCCCCAGCATTTT. Protein: CASSLAPVSNQPQHF.

The chain couples TRBV5-1 to TRBJ2-2; 7 nucleotides agree with TRBD1. CDR3 length equals 16 residues. Germline CDR1 and CDR2: SGHRS and YFSETQ. The junction had 11 bases not matched to a gene; V was cut back by 4 bases and J by 5 bases. CDR3 DNA sequence: TGCGCCAGCAGCCTGCCTACAGGGGTGGTAACCGGGGAGCTGTTTTTT. This translates into CASSLPTGVVTGELFF. Variable domain in full (rest from reference TRBV5-1 and TRBJ2-2): KAGVTQTPRYLIKTRGQQVTLSCSPISGHRSVSWYQQTPGQGLQFLFEYFSETQRNKGNFPGRFSGRQFSNSRSEMNVSTLELGDSALYLCASSLPTGVVTGELFFGEGSRLTVL.

The chain links TRBV14 to TRBJ2-7, with a possible D match to TRBD2 (5 bases). Trimming removed 3 bases at V and 2 bases at J, with 17 bases between. CDR3 length equals 16 residues. The V gene's germline CDR1 is SGHDN and CDR2 FVKESK. The CDR3 sequence: CASSQSSSCSTYEQYV. For the CDR3, the DNA is TGTGCCAGCAGCCAGTCATCTAGCTGTAGTACCTACGAGCAGTACGTC.

This clone was counted a single time. The CDR3 reads CASSEAPRGNYGYTF. CDR3 DNA: TGTGCCAGCTCAGAGGCGCCTCGCGGTAACTATGGCTACACCTTC. The rearrangement joins TRBV5-6 to TRBJ1-2, with D unresolved. CDR3 size: 15 residues. Germline V CDR1 and CDR2: SGHDT, YYEEEE. Trimming pared 7 bases from V and 1 base from J, leaving 17 bases between.

The rearrangement joins TRBV7-7 to TRBJ2-6; D possibly corresponds to TRBD2 (5 bases). This CDR3 is built from 17 residues. Germline V gives CDR1 SSHAT, CDR2 FNYEAQ (reference sequence). Trimming took off 5 bases at V and 4 bases at J, with 18 bases between the two ends. The CDR3 protein is CASSPGLPSGGANVLTF. As DNA, the CDR3 is TGTGCCAGCAGCCCAGGTCTCCCCTCGGGAGGGGCCAACGTCCTGACTTTC.

V is TRBV10-3 and J is TRBJ2-2; 8 bases agree with TRBD2. V was pared by 7 bases and J by 2 bases, with 9 bases of the junction left unmatched. This CDR3 is 16 amino acids long. Germline V gene lookup returns CDR1 ENHRY and CDR2 SYGVKD. The CDR3 is CAIKINGGANTGELFF. The CDR3 DNA reads as TGTGCCATCAAAATTAACGGGGGGGCTAACACCGGGGAGCTGTTTTTT.